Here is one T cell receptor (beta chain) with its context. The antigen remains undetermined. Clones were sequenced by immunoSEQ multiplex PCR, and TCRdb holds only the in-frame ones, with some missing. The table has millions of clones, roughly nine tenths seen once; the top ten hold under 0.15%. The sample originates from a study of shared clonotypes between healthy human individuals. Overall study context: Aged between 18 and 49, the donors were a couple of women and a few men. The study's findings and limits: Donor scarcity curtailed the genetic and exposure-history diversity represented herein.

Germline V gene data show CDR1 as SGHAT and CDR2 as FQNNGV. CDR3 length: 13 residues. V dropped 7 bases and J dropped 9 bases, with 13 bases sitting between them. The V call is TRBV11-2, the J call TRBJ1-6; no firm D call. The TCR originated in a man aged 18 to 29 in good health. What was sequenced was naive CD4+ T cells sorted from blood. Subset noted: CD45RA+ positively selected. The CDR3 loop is CASTSGEASPLHF. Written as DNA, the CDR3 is TGTGCCAGCACCTCCGGTGAGGCTTCACCCCTCCACTTT.